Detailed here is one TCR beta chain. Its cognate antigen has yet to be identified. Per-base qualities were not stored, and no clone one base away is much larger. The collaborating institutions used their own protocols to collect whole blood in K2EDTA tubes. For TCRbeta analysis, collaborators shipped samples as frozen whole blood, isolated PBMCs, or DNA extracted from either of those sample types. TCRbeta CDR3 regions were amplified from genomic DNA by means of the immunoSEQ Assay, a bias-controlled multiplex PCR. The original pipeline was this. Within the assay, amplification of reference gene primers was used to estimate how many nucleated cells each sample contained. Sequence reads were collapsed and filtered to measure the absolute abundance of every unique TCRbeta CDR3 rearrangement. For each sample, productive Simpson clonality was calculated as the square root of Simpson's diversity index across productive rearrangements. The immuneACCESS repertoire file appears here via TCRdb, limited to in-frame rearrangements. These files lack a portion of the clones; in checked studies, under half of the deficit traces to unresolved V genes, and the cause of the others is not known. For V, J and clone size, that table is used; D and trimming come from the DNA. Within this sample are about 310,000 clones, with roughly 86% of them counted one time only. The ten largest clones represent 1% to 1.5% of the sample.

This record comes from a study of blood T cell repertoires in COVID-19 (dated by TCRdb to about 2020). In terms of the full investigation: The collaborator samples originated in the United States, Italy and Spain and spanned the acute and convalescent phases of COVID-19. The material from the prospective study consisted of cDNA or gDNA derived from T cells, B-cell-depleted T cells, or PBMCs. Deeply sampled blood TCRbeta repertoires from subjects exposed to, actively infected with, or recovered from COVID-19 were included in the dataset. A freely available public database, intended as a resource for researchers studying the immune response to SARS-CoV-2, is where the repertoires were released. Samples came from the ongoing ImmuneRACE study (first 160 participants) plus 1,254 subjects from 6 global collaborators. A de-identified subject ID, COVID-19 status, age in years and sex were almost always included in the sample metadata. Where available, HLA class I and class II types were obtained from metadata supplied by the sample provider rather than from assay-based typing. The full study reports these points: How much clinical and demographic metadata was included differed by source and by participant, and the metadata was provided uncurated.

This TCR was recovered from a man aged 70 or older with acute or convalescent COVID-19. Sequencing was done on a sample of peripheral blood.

CDR3 protein: CASSQNNRGGRKLFF. The nucleotide sequence reads as follows: TGCGCCAGCAGCCAGAATAACAGGGGGGGCCGAAAACTGTTTTTT. The V and J segments used are TRBV4-3 and TRBJ1-4; 8 bases in the middle match TRBD1. There are 15 amino acids in the CDR3, from cysteine to phenylalanine inclusive. Only the CDR3 region is kept as DNA, spanning 45 bases read in frame from base 1. CDR1 and CDR2 are read off the germline V gene as LGHNA and YSLEER. V is trimmed back by 3 bases and J by 10 bases, and the junction contains 10 bases that no gene match accounts for.